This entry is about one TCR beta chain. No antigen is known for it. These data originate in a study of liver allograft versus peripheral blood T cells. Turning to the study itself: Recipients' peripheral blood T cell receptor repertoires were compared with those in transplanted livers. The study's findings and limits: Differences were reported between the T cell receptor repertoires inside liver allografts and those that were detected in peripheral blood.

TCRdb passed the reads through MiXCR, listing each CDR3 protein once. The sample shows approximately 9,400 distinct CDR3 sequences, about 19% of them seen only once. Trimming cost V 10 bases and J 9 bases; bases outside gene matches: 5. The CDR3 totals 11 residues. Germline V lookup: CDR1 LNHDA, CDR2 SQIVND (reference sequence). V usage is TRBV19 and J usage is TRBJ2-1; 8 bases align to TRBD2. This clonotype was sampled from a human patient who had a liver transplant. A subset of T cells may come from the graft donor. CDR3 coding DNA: TGTGCCACCAAAGCGGGGGTTGAGCAGTTCTTC. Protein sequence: CATKAGVEQFF.